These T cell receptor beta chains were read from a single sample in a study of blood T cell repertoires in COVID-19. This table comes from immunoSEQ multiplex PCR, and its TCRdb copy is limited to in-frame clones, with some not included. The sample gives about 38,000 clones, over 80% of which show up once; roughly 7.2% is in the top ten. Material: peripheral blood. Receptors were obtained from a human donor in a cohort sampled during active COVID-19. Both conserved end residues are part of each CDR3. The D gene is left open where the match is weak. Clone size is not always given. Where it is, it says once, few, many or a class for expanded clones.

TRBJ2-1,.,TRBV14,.,TGTGCCAGCAGCCAGCGGTTGGGGCAGTTCTTC,CASSQRLGQFF
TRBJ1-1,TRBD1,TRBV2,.,TGTGCCAGCAGTGACCAGACAGGGCCTAACACTGAAGCTTTCTTT,CASSDQTGPNTEAFF
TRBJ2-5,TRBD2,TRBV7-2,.,TGTGCCAGCAGCCTGACTAGCGGGAGCCAAGAGACCCAGTACTTC,CASSLTSGSQETQYF
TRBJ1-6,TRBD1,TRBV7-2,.,TGTGCCAGCAGCCAATTACAGGGGGGGGCCAATTCACCCCTCCACTTT,CASSQLQGGANSPLHF
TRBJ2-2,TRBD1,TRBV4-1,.,TGCGCCAGCAGCCAACCGGGACAGGGGTCCGGGGAGCTGTTTTTT,CASSQPGQGSGELFF
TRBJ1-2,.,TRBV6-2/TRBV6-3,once,TGTGCCAGCAGTTCGGTCGGGGGGCAGAGTGGCTACACCTTC,CASSSVGGQSGYTF
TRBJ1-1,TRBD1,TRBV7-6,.,TGTGCCAGCAGCTCCCGTGGACAGGGAGTAGTGAACACTGAAGCTTTCTTT,CASSSRGQGVVNTEAFF
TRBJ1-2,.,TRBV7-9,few,TGTGCCAGCAGCCCCTCCGGGGATGCCAACTATGGCTACACCTTC,CASSPSGDANYGYTF
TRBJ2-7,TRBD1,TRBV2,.,TGTGCCAGCTCAGGGGGAGAGTACGAGCAGTACTTC,CASSGGEYEQYF
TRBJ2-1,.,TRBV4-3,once,TGCGCCAGCAGAGGTAGCGGCTACAATGAGCAGTTCTTC,CASRGSGYNEQFF
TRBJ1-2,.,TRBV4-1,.,TGCGCTAGCAGCCAAGGCAGTAATGGCTACACCTTC,CASSQGSNGYTF
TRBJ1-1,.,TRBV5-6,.,TGTGCCAGCACCCGTGAGAGTGAAGCTTTCTTT,CASTRESEAFF
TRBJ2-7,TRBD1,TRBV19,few,TGTGCCAGTACCGCCTCCCCCCCGGGACAGGGGTTAGACGAGCAGTACTTC,CASTASPPGQGLDEQYF
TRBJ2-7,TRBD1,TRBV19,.,TGTGCCAGTCGAATGGGGGACAGGGGCACCTACGAGCAGTACTTC,CASRMGDRGTYEQYF
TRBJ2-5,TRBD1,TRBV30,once,TGTGCCTGGGGGACAGGGAACGAAGAGACCCAGTACTTC,CAWGTGNEETQYF
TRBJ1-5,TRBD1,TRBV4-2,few,TGTGCCAGCAGCCAACTTACAGGGGACAATCAGCCCCAGCATTTT,CASSQLTGDNQPQHF
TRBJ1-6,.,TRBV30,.,TGTGCCTGGAGACTCGGGGATAATTCACCCCTCCACTTT,CAWRLGDNSPLHF
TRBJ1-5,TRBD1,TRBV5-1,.,TGCGCCAGCAGCCCTGGACAGGGGCCCCAGCATTTT,CASSPGQGPQHF
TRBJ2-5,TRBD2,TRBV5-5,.,TGTGCCAGCAGTCCCGCGCCAGCGGGGGGGCATGAGACCCAGTACTTC,CASSPAPAGGHETQYF
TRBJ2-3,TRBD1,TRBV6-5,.,TGTGCCAGCAAGCGGGACAGGGCCACAGATACGCAGTATTTT,CASKRDRATDTQYF
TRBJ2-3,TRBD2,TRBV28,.,TGTGCCAGCAGTTTTGTCGGGGGGGATACGCAGTATTTT,CASSFVGGDTQYF
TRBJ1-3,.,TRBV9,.,TGTGCCAGCAGTGATAACAGGCTCTCTGGAAACACCATATATTTT,CASSDNRLSGNTIYF
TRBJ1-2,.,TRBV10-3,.,TGTGCCATCCGAAGAGAACTCAACTATGGCTACACCTTC,CAIRRELNYGYTF
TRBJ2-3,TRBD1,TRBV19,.,TGTGCCAGTTCGGACAGGGGTGTAGATACGCAGTATTTT,CASSDRGVDTQYF
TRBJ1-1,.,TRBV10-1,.,TGCGCCAGCAGACAGACAGCGAACACTGAAGCTTTCTTT,CASRQTANTEAFF
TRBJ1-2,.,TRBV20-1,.,TGCAGTGCTAACAGAGACTATGGCTACACCTTC,CSANRDYGYTF
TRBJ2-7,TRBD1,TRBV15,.,TGTGCCACCAGCATCCGCGGGACAGGGTCGAGCGAGCAGTACTTC,CATSIRGTGSSEQYF
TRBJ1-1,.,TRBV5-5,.,TGTGCCAGCAGCTCAACAGGGCGGAAAGCTTTCTTT,CASSSTGRKAFF
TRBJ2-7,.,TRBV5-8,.,TGTGCCAGCAGCCGGGATTCCTACGAGCAGTACTTC,CASSRDSYEQYF
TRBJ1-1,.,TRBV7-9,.,TGTGCCAGCAGCCCCGCCGGAGGAACTGAAGCTTTCTTT,CASSPAGGTEAFF
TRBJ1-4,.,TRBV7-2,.,TGTGCCAGCAGCCCCGTTGGGAGGAGAACTAATGAAAAACTGTTTTTT,CASSPVGRRTNEKLFF
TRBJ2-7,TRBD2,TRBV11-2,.,TGTGCCAGCAGCCAGCGGGGAGGGTTATCCGAGCAGTACTTC,CASSQRGGLSEQYF
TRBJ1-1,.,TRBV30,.,TGTGCCTGGAGTCCAGGGCCGGCTGAAGCTTTCTTT,CAWSPGPAEAFF
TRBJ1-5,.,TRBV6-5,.,TGTGCCAGCAGTTGGCGGGGAGAGGGTAATCAGCCCCAGCATTTT,CASSWRGEGNQPQHF
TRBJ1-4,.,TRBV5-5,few,TGTGCCAGCAGCTTGTTGTCGGACTTGGAAAAACTGTTTTTT,CASSLLSDLEKLFF
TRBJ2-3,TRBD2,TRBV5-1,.,TGCGCCAGCAGCCTTAGCGGGGGGGCCCAAGATACGCAGTATTTT,CASSLSGGAQDTQYF
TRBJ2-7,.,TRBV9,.,TGTGCCAGCAGCGAGTCCGCCGGGCGGGCCTACGAGCAGTACTTC,CASSESAGRAYEQYF
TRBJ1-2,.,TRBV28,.,TGTGCCAGCAGTCCCGTCGGCGGCCAAAACTATGGCTACACCTTC,CASSPVGGQNYGYTF
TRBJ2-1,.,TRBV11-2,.,TGTGCCAGCAGCTTACTGGAGTACAATGAGCAGTTCTTC,CASSLLEYNEQFF
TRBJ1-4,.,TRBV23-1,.,TGCGCCAGCAGCTGGGTCCTCCGGGGAAAACTGTTTTTT,CASSWVLRGKLFF
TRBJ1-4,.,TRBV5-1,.,TGCGCCAGCAGCTTGGACGTAGTTGACAGGCTCGGGAATGAAAAACTGTTTTTT,CASSLDVVDRLGNEKLFF
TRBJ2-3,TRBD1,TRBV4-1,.,TGCGCCAGCAGCCCGGACAGGAAACGGACAGATACGCAGTATTTT,CASSPDRKRTDTQYF
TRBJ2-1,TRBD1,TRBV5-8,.,TGTGCCAGCAGCCCGGACTGGACAGGGGCCTACAATGAGCAGTTCTTC,CASSPDWTGAYNEQFF
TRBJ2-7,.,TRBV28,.,TGTGCCAGCAGTTTTCTCCACGAGCAGTACTTC,CASSFLHEQYF
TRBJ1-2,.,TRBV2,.,TGTGCCAGCATCTTGAGCTATAACTATGGCTACACCTTC,CASILSYNYGYTF
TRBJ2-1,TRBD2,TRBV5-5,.,TGTGCCAGCAGTCCCGGACTAGCGGGAGTGTTAAATGAGCAGTTCTTC,CASSPGLAGVLNEQFF
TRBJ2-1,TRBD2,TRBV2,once,TGTGCCAGCTTTGGGCGGGGGGCATACAATGAGCAGTTCTTC,CASFGRGAYNEQFF
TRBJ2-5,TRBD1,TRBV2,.,TGTGCCAGCAGGGACAGGGACAAAGAGACCCAGTACTTC,CASRDRDKETQYF
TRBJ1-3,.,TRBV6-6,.,TGTGCCAGCAGTTACCTCGACTCAGACTCTGGAAACACCATATATTTT,CASSYLDSDSGNTIYF
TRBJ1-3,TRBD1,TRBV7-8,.,TGTGCCAGCAGCTGGACAGGGGCCCCCTCTGGAAACACCATATATTTT,CASSWTGAPSGNTIYF